This T cell receptor beta chain was identified during a study of blood T cell repertoires in COVID-19. TCRdb keeps only in-frame clones here, not all; method: immunoSEQ multiplex PCR. The sample has a few hundred thousand clones; approximately 81% are singletons. Losses at the gene ends were 6 bases for V and 6 bases for J; bases not matched to a gene: 7. The CDR3 is made up of 14 amino acids. Germline V lookup: CDR1 SNHLY, CDR2 FYNNEI. The genes are TRBV2 and TRBJ2-3, with 9 bases lining up with TRBD2. The sequence was obtained from a woman between 18 and 30 years old with acute or convalescent COVID-19. Sequencing input: peripheral blood. The CDR3 region is CASSRGTSIDTQYF. As DNA, the CDR3 is TGTGCCAGCAGCCGAGGGACTAGCATCGATACGCAGTATTTT.